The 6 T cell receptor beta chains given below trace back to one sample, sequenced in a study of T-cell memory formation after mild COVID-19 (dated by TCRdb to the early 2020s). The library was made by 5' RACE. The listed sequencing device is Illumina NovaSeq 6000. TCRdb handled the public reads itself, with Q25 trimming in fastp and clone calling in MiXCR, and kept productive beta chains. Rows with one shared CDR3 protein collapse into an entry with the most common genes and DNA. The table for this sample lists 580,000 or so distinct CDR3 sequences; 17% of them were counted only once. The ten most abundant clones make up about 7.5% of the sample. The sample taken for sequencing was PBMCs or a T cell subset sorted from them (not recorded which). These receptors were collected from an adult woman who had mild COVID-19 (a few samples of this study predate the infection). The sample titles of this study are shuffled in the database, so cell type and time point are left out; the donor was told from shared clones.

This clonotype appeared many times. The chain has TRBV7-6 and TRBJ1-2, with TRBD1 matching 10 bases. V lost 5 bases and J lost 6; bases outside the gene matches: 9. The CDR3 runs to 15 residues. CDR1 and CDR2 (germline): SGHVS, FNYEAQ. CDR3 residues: CASSPRQGAGDGYTF. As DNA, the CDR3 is TGTGCCAGCAGCCCGCGACAGGGGGCGGGAGATGGCTACACCTTC.

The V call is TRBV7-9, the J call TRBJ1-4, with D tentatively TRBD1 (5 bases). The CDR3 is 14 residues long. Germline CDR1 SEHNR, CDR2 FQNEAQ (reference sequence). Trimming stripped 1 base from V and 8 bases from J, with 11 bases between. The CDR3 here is CASSLDGASEKLFF. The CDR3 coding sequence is TGTGCCAGCAGCTTAGACGGGGCGAGCGAAAAACTGTTTTTT.

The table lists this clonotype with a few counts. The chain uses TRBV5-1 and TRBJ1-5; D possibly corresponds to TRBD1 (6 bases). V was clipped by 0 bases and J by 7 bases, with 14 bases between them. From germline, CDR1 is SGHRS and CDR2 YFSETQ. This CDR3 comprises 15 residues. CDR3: CASSLEGQVGQPQHF. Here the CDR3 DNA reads TGCGCCAGCAGCTTGGAGGGACAAGTTGGGCAGCCCCAGCATTTT.

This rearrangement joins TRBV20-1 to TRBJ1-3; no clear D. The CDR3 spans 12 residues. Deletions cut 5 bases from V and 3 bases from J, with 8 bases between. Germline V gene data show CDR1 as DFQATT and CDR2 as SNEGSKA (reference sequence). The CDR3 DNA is TGCAGTGCTCCCGGGCTTGGAAACACCATATATTTT. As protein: CSAPGLGNTIYF.

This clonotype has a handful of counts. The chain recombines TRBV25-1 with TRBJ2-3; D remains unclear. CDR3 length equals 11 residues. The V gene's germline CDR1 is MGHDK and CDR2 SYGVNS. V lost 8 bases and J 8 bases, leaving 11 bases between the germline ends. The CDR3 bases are TGTGCCAGCTCTCCATCGGGTACGCAGTATTTT. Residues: CASSPSGTQYF.

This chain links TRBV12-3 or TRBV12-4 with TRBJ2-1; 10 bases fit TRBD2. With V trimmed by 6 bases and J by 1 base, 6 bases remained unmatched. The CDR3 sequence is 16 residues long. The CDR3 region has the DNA TGTGCCAGCAGCTCCAAAGCGGGGGGGTCCTACAATGAGCAGTTCTTC. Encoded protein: CASSSKAGGSYNEQFF.